These 27 T cell receptor beta chains originate from one sample sequenced in a study of blood T cell repertoires in COVID-19. Data came from immunoSEQ multiplex PCR; TCRdb stores just in-frame clones and leaves some out. The sample carries 90,000 to 100,000 clones, approximately 90% recorded once. Sequenced: peripheral blood. The origin of the receptors is a man in his fifties with acute or convalescent COVID-19.

The sample holds a few counts of this clone. The J gene is TRBJ1-2, the V gene TRBV14, with D possibly TRBD1 on 5 matching bases. The ends were cut back, 0 bases at V and 5 bases at J, with 7 bases in the middle. Germline V gives CDR1 SGHDN, CDR2 FVKESK. CDR3 length equals 13 residues. The CDR3 nucleotides are TGTGCCAGCAGCCAAGAAAGGGGATATGGCTACACCTTC. Translated: CASSQERGYGYTF.

The chain combines TRBV12-3 or TRBV12-4 with TRBJ1-2; D not certain. The CDR3 is 12 amino acids. V lost 8 bases and J lost 5, with 12 bases in between. In DNA form, the CDR3 reads TGTGCCAGCTCTACCCTGTTATATGGCTACACCTTC. Amino acid sequence: CASSTLLYGYTF.

The chain couples TRBV7-6 to TRBJ2-7, with 8 bases matching TRBD2. The CDR3 extends over 14 amino acids. The V and J ends lost 5 bases and 4 bases, in that order; junction bases with no gene match: 7. The germline V gene encodes CDR1 SGHVS and CDR2 FNYEAQ. The DNA for the CDR3 is TGTGCCAGCAGCACGGGACTAGGGAGTTACGAGCAGTACTTC. Amino acid sequence: CASSTGLGSYEQYF. Together with reference TRBV7-6 and TRBJ2-7, the CDR3 gives the full variable domain: GAGVSQSPRYKVTKRGQDVALRCDPISGHVSLYWYRQALGQGPEFLTYFNYEAQQDKSGLPNDRFSAERPEGSISTLTIQRTEQRDSAMYRCASSTGLGSYEQYFGPGTRLTVT.

This clone appeared a single time. The identical CDR3 is also encoded by other nucleotide sequences in the sample. The rearrangement joins TRBV18 to TRBJ1-2; 10 nucleotides agree with TRBD1. Per germline, CDR1 KGHSH and CDR2 LQKENI. The trim removed 2 bases at V and 6 bases at J, leaving 3 bases unmatched. The CDR3 is made up of 14 amino acids. In DNA, the CDR3 is TGTGCCAGCTCACCAGGACAGGGGGAGGATGGCTACACCTTC. Amino acid sequence: CASSPGQGEDGYTF.

V is TRBV28 and J is TRBJ1-5, with 9 bases matching TRBD1. Germline-derived CDR1 and CDR2 are MDHEN and SYDVKM. CDR3 length: 16 amino acids. Trimming cost V 6 bases and J 0 bases; bases outside gene matches: 6. The chain's CDR3 is CASRYGTGSSNQPQHF. Here the CDR3 DNA reads TGTGCCAGCAGATATGGGACAGGGAGTAGCAATCAGCCCCAGCATTTT.

This chain joins TRBV21-1 and TRBJ1-1; the tabulated D call, TRBD1, remains unverified against the DNA. TRBV21-1 is classified as a pseudogene. This CDR3 has 18 amino acids. CDR3 coding DNA: TGTGCCAGCCACTATTTAGTAACAGGGGCGGCCATGAACACTGAAGCTTTCTTT. Protein: CASHYLVTGAAMNTEAFF.

The rearrangement links TRBV27 to TRBJ2-3; 10 bases are shared with TRBD1. The CDR3 is 17 amino acids. V was pared by 3 bases and J by 9 bases, with 15 bases of the junction left unmatched. Germline V CDR1 and CDR2: MNHEY, SMNVEV (reference sequence). CDR3 nucleotides: TGTGCCAGCAGTTTTGGTGGGACAGGGGCCTACCCGGGGACGCAGTATTTT. This sequence encodes CASSFGGTGAYPGTQYF.

The chain joins TRBV6-5 to TRBJ1-3; unclear D gene. CDR3 size: 16 residues. Trimming pared 0 bases from V and 0 bases from J, leaving 9 bases between. The germline V gene has CDR1 MNHEY and CDR2 SVGAGI. The CDR3 sequence: CASSYSRQFSGNTIYF. The CDR3 DNA follows: TGTGCCAGCAGTTACTCGAGGCAGTTCTCTGGAAACACCATATATTTT.

The chain has TRBV2 and TRBJ1-1; TRBD1 is a possible D gene (5 bases). Trimming removed 8 bases at V and 0 bases at J, with 13 bases between. The CDR3 sequence is 14 residues long. Germline V lookup: CDR1 SNHLY, CDR2 FYNNEI. The CDR3 DNA follows: TGTGCCAGCGGCCGACAGCGATTGAACACTGAAGCTTTCTTT. As protein: CASGRQRLNTEAFF.

This sequence joins TRBV2 and TRBJ1-5; weak D call: TRBD1 (6 bases). The CDR3 runs to 14 residues. Germline V gives CDR1 SNHLY, CDR2 FYNNEI. V shed 9 bases and J shed 0 bases, with 12 bases lying between them. The CDR3 DNA sequence: TGTGCCAGTACGCGGGGGCTTAGCAATCAGCCCCAGCATTTT. Translation: CASTRGLSNQPQHF.

The V gene is TRBV2, the J gene TRBJ2-3; 9 bases line up with TRBD1. V was pared by 6 bases and J by 9 bases, with 13 bases of the junction left unmatched. Germline CDR1 and CDR2: SNHLY and FYNNEI. The CDR3 has 15 residues. The chain's CDR3 is CASRPGQGLALTQYF. CDR3 nucleotide sequence: TGTGCCAGCAGGCCGGGACAGGGATTGGCATTGACGCAGTATTTT. The full variable domain, rest sourced from reference TRBV2 and TRBJ2-3, is EPEVTQTPSHQVTQMGQEVILRCVPISNHLYFYWYRQILGQKVEFLVSFYNNEISEKSEIFDDQFSVERPDGSNFTLKIRSTKLEDSAMYFCASRPGQGLALTQYFGPGTRLTVL.

V gene TRBV7-8 combines with J gene TRBJ2-1; perhaps TRBD2 as D (5 bases). Germline CDR1 reads SGHVS; CDR2 reads FQNEAQ. This CDR3 is built from 18 residues. V lost 2 bases and J 8 bases, leaving 25 bases between the germline ends. This CDR3 is CASSLRRLFVGTADEQFF. In nucleotides, the CDR3 is TGTGCCAGCAGCTTAAGGCGACTATTCGTGGGAACAGCCGATGAGCAGTTCTTC.

The rearrangement links TRBV5-3 to TRBJ1-6; D is unresolved. TRBV5-3 carries the ORF label, with uncertain function. The CDR3 contains 18 residues. V was shortened by 1 base and J by 0 bases, with 14 bases between the two germline ends. CDR3 protein: CARSLCRPGSSYNSPLHF. The CDR3 DNA is TGTGCCAGAAGCTTGTGTCGGCCAGGCAGCTCCTATAATTCACCCCTCCACTTT.

The chain employs TRBV30 and TRBJ1-5; 10 bases match TRBD1. V lost 0 bases, J lost 6 bases, and 8 bases stayed unmatched. This CDR3 has 16 residues. Germline V CDR1 and CDR2: GTSNPN, SVGIG (reference sequence). The CDR3 protein is CAWSVRDRGSFQPQHF. The DNA for the CDR3 is TGTGCCTGGAGTGTACGGGACAGGGGAAGTTTTCAGCCCCAGCATTTT.

This clone was recorded only once. The rearrangement joins TRBV10-1 to TRBJ2-3; TRBD1 matches 7 bases. Germline values: CDR1 WNHNN, CDR2 SYGVQD (reference sequence). V lost 1 base to trimming and J lost 9 bases; unmatched junction nucleotides: 10. The CDR3 runs to 15 residues. CDR3 protein: CASSELQGRFGTQYF. DNA of the CDR3: TGCGCCAGCAGTGAGTTACAGGGGCGCTTCGGCACGCAGTATTTT.

A few counts support this clone. The V gene is TRBV27, the J gene TRBJ1-2, with unresolved D. Germline V gene data show CDR1 as MNHEY and CDR2 as SMNVEV (reference sequence). V was cut by 1 base and J by 3 bases, with 12 bases left in between. CDR3 size: 15 residues. The CDR3 DNA reads as TGTGCCAGCAGTTTATACTCCACAGCAGACTATGGCTACACCTTC. Residues: CASSLYSTADYGYTF.

This clone has just one count. V usage is TRBV5-1 and J usage is TRBJ2-7, with D perhaps TRBD1 (6 bases). The ends were cut back, 4 bases at V and 2 bases at J, with 16 bases in the middle. The CDR3 is 15 amino acids. Germline lookup yields CDR1 SGHRS and CDR2 YFSETQ. This CDR3 reads CASSLQTGATYEQYF. The CDR3 region has the DNA TGCGCCAGCAGCCTACAGACAGGAGCTACCTACGAGCAGTACTTC.

The chain employs TRBV11-2 and TRBJ2-1; D unclear. Trimming cost V 1 base and J 7 bases, with 14 bases left between them. The CDR3 has 15 amino acids. Germline V gene data show CDR1 as SGHAT and CDR2 as FQNNGV. CDR3 region: CASSLVSGSRNEQFF. The CDR3 DNA follows: TGTGCCAGCAGCTTAGTTTCCGGATCTAGGAATGAGCAGTTCTTC.

The chain links TRBV11-3 to TRBJ2-1; the match to TRBD2 covers 9 bases. V shed 2 bases and J 12 bases; nucleotides not matched to a gene: 8. The germline CDR1 and CDR2 sequences are SGHNT and YENEEA. The CDR3 covers 14 residues. The CDR3 DNA is TGTGCCAGCAGCTTACTAACCCGTAGCGGGAGGCAGTTCTTC. It specifies CASSLLTRSGRQFF.

The CDR3: CASSPEGANTEAFF. The DNA for the CDR3 is TGTGCCAGCTCACCAGAAGGGGCCAACACTGAAGCTTTCTTT. This sequence joins TRBV18 and TRBJ1-1; perhaps TRBD1 as D (5 bases). Trimming left V 2 bases short and J 2 bases short, with 9 bases between. Germline V gene sequence: CDR1 KGHSH, CDR2 LQKENI. The CDR3 totals 14 residues.

The chain links TRBV4-1 to TRBJ2-4, with 11 positions matching TRBD2. With 1 base clipped from V and 1 base from J, the junction kept 9 bases outside the gene matches. The CDR3 spans 19 residues. The germline V gene has CDR1 MGHRA and CDR2 YSYEKL. CDR3 loop: CASSQATISSGRAKNIQYF. The CDR3 DNA reads as TGCGCCAGCAGCCAAGCGACGATCTCTAGCGGGAGGGCCAAAAACATTCAGTACTTC.

The rearrangement joins TRBV24-1 to TRBJ1-1; a weak D match, TRBD1 (6 bases). CDR3 length equals 17 residues. V lost 4 bases and J 4 bases, leaving 21 bases between the germline ends. The germline CDR1 and CDR2 sequences are KGHDR and SFDVKD. For the CDR3, the DNA is TGTGCCACCAGTGAAAGGGGACGGGGGGCTATCGGCACTGAAGCTTTCTTT. Residues: CATSERGRGAIGTEAFF.

This rearrangement joins TRBV11-2 to TRBJ1-2, with D maybe TRBD1 (5 bases). The length of the CDR3 is 19 residues. Germline CDR1 is SGHAT and CDR2 is FQNNGV. V was cut by 6 bases and J by 8 bases, with 34 bases left in between. The CDR3 is CASSHSGTSRGLGSSGYTF. For the CDR3, the DNA is TGTGCCAGCAGTCACAGCGGGACTTCGAGGGGACTGGGTTCGTCCGGCTACACCTTC.

The chain combines TRBV3-1 (or the pseudogene TRBV3-2) with TRBJ2-7; D may be TRBD2 (5 bases). The CDR3 is made up of 16 amino acids. The germline V gene encodes CDR1 LGHDT and CDR2 YNNKEL (reference sequence). Trimming cost V 0 bases and J 1 base, with 13 bases left between them. For the CDR3, the DNA is TGTGCCAGCAGCCAAGACTTTCCCAGAGGGTCCTACGAGCAGTACTTC. Its translation: CASSQDFPRGSYEQYF.

This sequence joins TRBV24-1 and TRBJ2-7; D remains unclear. CDR3 length: 16 residues. CDR1 and CDR2 from the germline V gene are KGHDR and SFDVKD. V lost 5 bases and J lost 4, with 20 bases in between. Here the CDR3 DNA reads TGTGCCACCAGTGCTCCCGCCGGGTCTACCTTATACGAGCAGTACTTC. Its translation is CATSAPAGSTLYEQYF.

The table lists this clone with a count of one. The rearrangement uses TRBV6-4 and TRBJ2-3; 10 bases agree with TRBD1. After removal of 5 bases from V and 2 bases from J, the junction contained 4 bases not matched to a gene. Germline CDR1 and CDR2: MRHNA and SNTAGT. The CDR3 consists of 15 residues. Here the CDR3 DNA reads TGTGCCAGCAGTACTGGGACAGGGGACACAGATACGCAGTATTTT. Residues: CASSTGTGDTDTQYF.

The chain recombines TRBV6-5 with TRBJ2-7; no clear D. Trimming took off 2 bases at V and 2 bases at J, with 10 bases between the two ends. The CDR3 has 14 amino acids. Germline V gene lookup returns CDR1 MNHEY and CDR2 SVGAGI. The CDR3: CASSYGRLTYEQYF. As DNA, the CDR3 is TGTGCCAGCAGTTACGGCAGACTTACCTACGAGCAGTACTTC.